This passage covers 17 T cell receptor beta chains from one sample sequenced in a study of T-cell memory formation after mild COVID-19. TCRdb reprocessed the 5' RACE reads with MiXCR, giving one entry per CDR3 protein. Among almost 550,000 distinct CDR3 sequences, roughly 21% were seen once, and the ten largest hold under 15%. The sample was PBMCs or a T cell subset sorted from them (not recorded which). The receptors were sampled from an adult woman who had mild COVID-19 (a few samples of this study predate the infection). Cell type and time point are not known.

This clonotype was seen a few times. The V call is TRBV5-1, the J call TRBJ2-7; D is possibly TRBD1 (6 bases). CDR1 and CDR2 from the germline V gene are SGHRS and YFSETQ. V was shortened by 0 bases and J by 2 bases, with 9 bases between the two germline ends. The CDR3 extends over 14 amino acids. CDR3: CASSLVDRTYEQYF. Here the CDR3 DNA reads TGCGCCAGCAGCTTGGTGGACAGAACCTACGAGCAGTACTTC.

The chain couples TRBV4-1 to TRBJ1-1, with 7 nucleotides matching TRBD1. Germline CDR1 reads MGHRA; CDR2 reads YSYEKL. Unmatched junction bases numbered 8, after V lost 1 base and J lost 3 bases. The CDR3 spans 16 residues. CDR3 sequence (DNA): TGCGCCAGCAGCCAAGTGAAGGCCAGGGGGGACACTGAAGCTTTCTTT. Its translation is CASSQVKARGDTEAFF.

CDR3 loop: CASSSRGLLLTDTQYF. As DNA, the CDR3 is TGTGCCAGCAGCAGCAGGGGGCTCCTTCTAACAGATACGCAGTATTTT. The chain recombines TRBV7-8 with TRBJ2-3; 8 bases line up with TRBD1. V dropped 5 bases and J dropped 3; count of bases not matched to a gene: 10. Germline loops: CDR1 SGHVS, CDR2 FQNEAQ. The length of the CDR3 is 16 residues. The full variable domain, its missing parts supplied by reference TRBV7-8 and TRBJ2-3, is GAGVSQSPRYKVAKRGQDVALRCDPISGHVSLFWYQQALGQGPEFLTYFQNEAQLDKSGLPSDRFFAERPEGSVSTLKIQRTQQEDSAVYLCASSSRGLLLTDTQYFGPGTRLTVL.

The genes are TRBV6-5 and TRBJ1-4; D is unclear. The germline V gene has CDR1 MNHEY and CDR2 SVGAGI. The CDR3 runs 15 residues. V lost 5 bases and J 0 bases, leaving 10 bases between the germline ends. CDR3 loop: CASSRFGSTNEKLFF. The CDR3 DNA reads TGTGCCAGCAGTCGGTTCGGTTCAACTAATGAAAAACTGTTTTTT.

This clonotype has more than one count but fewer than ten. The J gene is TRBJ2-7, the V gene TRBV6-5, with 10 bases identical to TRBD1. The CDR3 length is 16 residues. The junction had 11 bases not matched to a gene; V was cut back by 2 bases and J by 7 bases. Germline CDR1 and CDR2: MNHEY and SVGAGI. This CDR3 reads CASSYGRTGGVREQYF. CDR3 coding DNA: TGTGCCAGCAGTTACGGTCGGACAGGGGGAGTGCGGGAGCAGTACTTC.

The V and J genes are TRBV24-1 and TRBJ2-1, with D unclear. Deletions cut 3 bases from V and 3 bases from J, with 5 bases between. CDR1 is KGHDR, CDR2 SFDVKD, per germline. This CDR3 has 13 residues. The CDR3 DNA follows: TGTGCCACCAGTGATCTGCTCTACAATGAGCAGTTCTTC. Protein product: CATSDLLYNEQFF.

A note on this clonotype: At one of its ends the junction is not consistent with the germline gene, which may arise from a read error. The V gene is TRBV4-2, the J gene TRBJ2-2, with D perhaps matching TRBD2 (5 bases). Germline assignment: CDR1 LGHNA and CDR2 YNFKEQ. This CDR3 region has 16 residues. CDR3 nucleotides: TGTCCCAGCAGCCAAGAAAGCGCGGGCAACACCGGGGAGCTGTTTTTT. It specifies CPSSQESAGNTGELFF.

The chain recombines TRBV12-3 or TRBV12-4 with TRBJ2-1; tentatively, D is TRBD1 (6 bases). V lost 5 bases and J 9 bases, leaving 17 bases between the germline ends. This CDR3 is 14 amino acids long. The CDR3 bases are TGTGCCAGCAGTCGGACAGTCTATAATTTTGAGCAGTTCTTC. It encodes CASSRTVYNFEQFF.

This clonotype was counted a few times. CDR3 DNA: TGTGCCAGCAGCTTAGAGAGGCGGGGGACGCAGTATTTT. Translation: CASSLERRGTQYF. This sequence joins TRBV7-3 and TRBJ2-3, with 7 bases that match TRBD2. The CDR3 has 13 residues. Germline V gives CDR1 SGHTA, CDR2 FQGTGA. Losses at the gene ends were 2 bases for V and 9 bases for J; bases not matched to a gene: 5.

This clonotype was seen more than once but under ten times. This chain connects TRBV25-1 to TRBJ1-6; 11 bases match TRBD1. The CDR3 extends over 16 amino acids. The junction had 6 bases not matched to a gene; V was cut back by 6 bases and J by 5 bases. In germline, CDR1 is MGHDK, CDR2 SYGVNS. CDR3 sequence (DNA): TGTGCCAGCAGGCTCGGGACAGGGGGTAATAATTCACCCCTCCACTTT. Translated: CASRLGTGGNNSPLHF. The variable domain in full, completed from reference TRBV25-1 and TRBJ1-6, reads EADIYQTPRYLVIGTGKKITLECSQTMGHDKMYWYQQDPGMELHLIHYSYGVNSTEKGDLSSESTVSRIRTEHFPLTLESARPSHTSQYLCASRLGTGGNNSPLHFGNGTRLTVT.

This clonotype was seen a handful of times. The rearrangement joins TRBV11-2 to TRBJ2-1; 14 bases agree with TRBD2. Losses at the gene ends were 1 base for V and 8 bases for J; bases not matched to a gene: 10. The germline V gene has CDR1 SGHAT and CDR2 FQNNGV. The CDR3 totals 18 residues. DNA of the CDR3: TGTGCCAGCAGCTTAGTTTCCGGGACTAGCGGGAGATCGCATGAGCAGTTCTTC. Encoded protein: CASSLVSGTSGRSHEQFF.

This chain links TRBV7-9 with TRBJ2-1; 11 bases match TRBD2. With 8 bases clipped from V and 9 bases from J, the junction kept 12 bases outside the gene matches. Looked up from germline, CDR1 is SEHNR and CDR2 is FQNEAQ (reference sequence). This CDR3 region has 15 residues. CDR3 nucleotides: TGTGCCAGCTCAAAGTGGCTAGCGGGAGGAGGTGAGCAGTTCTTC. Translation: CASSKWLAGGGEQFF.

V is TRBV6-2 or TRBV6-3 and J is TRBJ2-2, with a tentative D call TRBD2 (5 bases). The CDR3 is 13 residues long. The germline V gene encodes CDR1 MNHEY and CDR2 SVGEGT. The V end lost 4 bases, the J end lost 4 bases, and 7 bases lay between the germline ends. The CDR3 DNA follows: TGTGCCAGCAGTTGGCTAGCCACCGGGGAGCTGTTTTTT. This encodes CASSWLATGELFF.

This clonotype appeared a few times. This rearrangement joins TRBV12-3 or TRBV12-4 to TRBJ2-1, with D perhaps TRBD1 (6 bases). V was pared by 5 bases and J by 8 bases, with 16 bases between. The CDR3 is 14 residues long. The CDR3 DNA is TGTGCCAGCAGTAGTAACGCAGGGGTGGATGAGCAGTTCTTC. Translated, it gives CASSSNAGVDEQFF.

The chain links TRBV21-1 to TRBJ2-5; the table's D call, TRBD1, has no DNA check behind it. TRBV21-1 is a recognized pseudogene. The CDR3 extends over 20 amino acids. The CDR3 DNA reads TGTGCCAGCAGCAACCCAGAGGGACAGGGGGCGTGCTTTTGCCAAGAGACCCAGTACTTC. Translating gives CASSNPEGQGACFCQETQYF.

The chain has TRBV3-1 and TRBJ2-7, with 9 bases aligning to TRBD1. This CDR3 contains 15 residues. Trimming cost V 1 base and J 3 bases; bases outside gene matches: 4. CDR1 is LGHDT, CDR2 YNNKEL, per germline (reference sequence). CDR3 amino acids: CASSQGTGALYEQYF. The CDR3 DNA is TGTGCCAGCAGCCAAGGGACAGGGGCCCTCTACGAGCAGTACTTC.

The CDR3 DNA sequence: TGTGCCAGCAGTTACGGGGGGGCTCAGCCCCAGCATTTT. Its translation: CASSYGGAQPQHF. J is TRBJ1-5 and V is TRBV6-6; D is perhaps TRBD1 (6 bases). The V and J ends lost 2 bases and 6 bases respectively, with 8 bases between them. The CDR3 totals 13 residues. Germline-derived CDR1 and CDR2 are MNHNY and SVGAGI (reference sequence).